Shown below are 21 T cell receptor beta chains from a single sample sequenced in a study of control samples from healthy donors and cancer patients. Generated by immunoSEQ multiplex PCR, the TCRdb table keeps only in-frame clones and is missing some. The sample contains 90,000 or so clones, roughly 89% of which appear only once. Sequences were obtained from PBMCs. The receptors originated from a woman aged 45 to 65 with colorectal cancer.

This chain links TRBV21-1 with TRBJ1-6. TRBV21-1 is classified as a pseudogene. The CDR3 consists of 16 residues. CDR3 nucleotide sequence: TGTGCCAGCAGCAAAGACCGGGGCTCCTATAATTCACCCCTCCACTTT. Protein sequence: CASSKDRGSYNSPLHF.

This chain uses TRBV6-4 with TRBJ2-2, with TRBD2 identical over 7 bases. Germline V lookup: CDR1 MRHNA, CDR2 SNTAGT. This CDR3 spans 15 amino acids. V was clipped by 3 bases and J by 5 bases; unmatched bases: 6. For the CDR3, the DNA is TGTGCCAGCAGTGAGGGGGGGGGAAATACCGGGGAGCTGTTTTTT. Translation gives CASSEGGGNTGELFF.

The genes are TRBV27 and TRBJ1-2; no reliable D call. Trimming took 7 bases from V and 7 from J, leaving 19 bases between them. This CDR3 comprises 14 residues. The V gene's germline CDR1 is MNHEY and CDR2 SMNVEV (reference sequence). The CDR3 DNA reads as TGTGCCAGCATGGGCCGGAGCCCCCCGAGTGGCTACACCTTC. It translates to CASMGRSPPSGYTF.

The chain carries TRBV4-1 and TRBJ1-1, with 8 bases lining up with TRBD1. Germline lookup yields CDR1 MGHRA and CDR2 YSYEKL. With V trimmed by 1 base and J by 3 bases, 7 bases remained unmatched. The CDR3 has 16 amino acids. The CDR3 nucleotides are TGCGCCAGCAGCCAAGTAAGGAACAGGGGGGACACTGAAGCTTTCTTT. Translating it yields CASSQVRNRGDTEAFF.

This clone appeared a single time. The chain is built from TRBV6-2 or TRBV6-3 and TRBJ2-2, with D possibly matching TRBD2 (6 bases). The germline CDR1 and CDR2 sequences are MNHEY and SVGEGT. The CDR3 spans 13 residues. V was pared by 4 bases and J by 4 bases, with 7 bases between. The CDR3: CASSFGSTGELFF. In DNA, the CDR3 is TGTGCCAGCAGTTTCGGGAGCACCGGGGAGCTGTTTTTT.

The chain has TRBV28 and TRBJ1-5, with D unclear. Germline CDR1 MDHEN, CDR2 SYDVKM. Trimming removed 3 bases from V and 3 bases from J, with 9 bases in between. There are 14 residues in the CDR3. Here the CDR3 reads CASSFPGFNQPQHF. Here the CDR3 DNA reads TGTGCCAGCAGTTTCCCGGGGTTCAATCAGCCCCAGCATTTT.

This CDR3 reads CAWRSGVSTDTQYF. The CDR3 DNA follows: TGTGCCTGGAGAAGCGGGGTTAGCACAGATACGCAGTATTTT. The chain employs TRBV30 and TRBJ2-3, with 7 bases fitting TRBD2. The ends lost 3 bases at V and 0 bases at J; junction bases unmatched: 3. Germline CDR1 reads GTSNPN; CDR2 reads SVGIG (reference sequence). This CDR3 is 14 amino acids long.

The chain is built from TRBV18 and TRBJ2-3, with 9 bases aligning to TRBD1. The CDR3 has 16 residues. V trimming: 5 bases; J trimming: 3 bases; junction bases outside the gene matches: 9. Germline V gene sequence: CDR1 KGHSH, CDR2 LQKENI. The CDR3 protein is CASSSETGGGTDTQYF. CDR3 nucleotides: TGTGCCAGCTCATCCGAGACAGGGGGAGGGACAGATACGCAGTATTTT.

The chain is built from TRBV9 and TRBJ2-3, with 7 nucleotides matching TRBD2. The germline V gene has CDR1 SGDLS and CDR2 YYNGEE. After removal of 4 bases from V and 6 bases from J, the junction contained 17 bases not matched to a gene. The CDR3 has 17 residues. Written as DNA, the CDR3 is TGTGCCAGCAGCAGGGGTTATCTTTTGGGGGAGGGGGATACGCAGTATTTT. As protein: CASSRGYLLGEGDTQYF.

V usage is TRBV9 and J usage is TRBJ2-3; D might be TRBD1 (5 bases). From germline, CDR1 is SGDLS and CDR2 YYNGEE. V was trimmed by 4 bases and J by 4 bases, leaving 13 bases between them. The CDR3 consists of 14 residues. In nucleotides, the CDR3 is TGTGCCAGCAGCCGGAGTGGGGCGGCAGATACGCAGTATTTT. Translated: CASSRSGAADTQYF.

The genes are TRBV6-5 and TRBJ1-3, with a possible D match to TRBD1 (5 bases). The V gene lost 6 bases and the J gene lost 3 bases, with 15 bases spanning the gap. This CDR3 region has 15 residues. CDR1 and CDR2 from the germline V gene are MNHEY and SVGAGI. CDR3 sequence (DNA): TGTGCCAGCAGGGCCCCGACGGGGGGTGGAAACACCATATATTTT. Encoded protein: CASRAPTGGGNTIYF.

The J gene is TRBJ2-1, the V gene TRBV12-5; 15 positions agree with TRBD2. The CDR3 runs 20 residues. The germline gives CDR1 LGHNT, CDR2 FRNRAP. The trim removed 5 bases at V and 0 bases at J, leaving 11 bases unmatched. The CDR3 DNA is TGTGCTAGTGGTATGATCCCGGGACTAGCGGGGGGCAGCTCCTACAATGAGCAGTTCTTC. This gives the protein CASGMIPGLAGGSSYNEQFF.

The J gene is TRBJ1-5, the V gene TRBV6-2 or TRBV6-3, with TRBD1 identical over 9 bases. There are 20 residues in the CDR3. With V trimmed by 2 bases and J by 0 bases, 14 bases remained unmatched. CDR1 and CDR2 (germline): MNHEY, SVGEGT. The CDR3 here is CASSYAPPGQGDYSNQPQHF. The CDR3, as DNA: TGTGCCAGCAGTTACGCTCCACCGGGACAGGGTGATTATAGCAATCAGCCCCAGCATTTT.

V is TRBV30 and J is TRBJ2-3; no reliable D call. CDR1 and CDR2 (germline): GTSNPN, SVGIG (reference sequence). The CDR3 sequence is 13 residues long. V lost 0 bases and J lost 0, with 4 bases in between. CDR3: CAWSVTSTDTQYF. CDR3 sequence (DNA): TGTGCCTGGAGTGTAACTAGCACAGATACGCAGTATTTT.

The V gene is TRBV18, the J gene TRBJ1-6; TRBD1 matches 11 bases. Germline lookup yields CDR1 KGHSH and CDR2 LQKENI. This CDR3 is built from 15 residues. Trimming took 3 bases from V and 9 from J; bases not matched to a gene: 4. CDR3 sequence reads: CASSPTGTGGSPLHF. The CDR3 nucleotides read TGTGCCAGCTCACCCACCGGGACAGGGGGTTCACCCCTCCACTTT. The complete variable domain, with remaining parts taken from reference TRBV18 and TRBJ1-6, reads NAGVMQNPRHLVRRRGQEARLRCSPMKGHSHVYWYRQLPEEGLKFMVYLQKENIIDESGMPKERFSAEFPKEGPSILRIQQVVRGDSAAYFCASSPTGTGGSPLHFGNGTRLTVT.

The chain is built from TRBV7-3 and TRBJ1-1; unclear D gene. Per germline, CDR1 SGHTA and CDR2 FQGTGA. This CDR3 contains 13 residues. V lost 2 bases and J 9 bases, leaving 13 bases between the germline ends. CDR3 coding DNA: TGTGCCAGCAGCTTAGGGGAACATGCAAAAGCTTTCTTT. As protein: CASSLGEHAKAFF.

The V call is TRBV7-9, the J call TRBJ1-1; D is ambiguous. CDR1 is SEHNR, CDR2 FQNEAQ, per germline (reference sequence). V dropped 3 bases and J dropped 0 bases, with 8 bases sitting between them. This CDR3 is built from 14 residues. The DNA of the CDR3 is TGTGCCAGCAGCTTTGCTAAAATGAACACTGAAGCTTTCTTT. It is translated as CASSFAKMNTEAFF.

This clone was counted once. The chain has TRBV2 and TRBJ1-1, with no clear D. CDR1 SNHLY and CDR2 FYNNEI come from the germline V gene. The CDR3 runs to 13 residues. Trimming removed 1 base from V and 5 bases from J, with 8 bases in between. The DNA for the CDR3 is TGTGCCAGCAGTGAAGGGTTGGGGACTGAAGCTTTCTTT. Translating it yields CASSEGLGTEAFF.

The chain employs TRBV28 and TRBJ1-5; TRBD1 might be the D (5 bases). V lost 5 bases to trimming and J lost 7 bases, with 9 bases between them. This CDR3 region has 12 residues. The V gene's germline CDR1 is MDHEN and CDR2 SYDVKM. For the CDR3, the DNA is TGTGCCAGCAGTGACAGTGGGCAGCCCCAGCATTTT. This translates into CASSDSGQPQHF.

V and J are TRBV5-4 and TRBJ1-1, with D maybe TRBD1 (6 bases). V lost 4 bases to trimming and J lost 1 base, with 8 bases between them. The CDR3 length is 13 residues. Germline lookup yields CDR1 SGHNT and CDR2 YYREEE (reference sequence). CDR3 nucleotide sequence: TGTGCCAGCAGCCTGGACAGGAACACTGAAGCTTTCTTT. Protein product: CASSLDRNTEAFF. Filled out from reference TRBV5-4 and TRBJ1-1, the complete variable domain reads ETGVTQSPTHLIKTRGQQVTLRCSSQSGHNTVSWYQQALGQGPQFIFQYYREEENGRGNFPPRFSGLQFPNYSSELNVNALELDDSALYLCASSLDRNTEAFFGQGTRLTVV.

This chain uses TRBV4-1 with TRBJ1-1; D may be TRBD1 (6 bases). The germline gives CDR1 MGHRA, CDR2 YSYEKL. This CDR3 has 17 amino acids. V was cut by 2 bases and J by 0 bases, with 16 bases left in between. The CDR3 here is CASSQPRGDWLNTEAFF. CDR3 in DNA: TGCGCCAGCAGCCAACCCAGGGGCGACTGGCTGAACACTGAAGCTTTCTTT.